This T cell receptor (beta chain) was found in a study of shared clonotypes between healthy human individuals. For the study at large: CD4 naive cells filled three plates per donor, CD4 memory three, CD8 naive two and CD8 memory one. Study outcomes and limitations: Among donors, sharing of clonotypes was expected to be affected by sequencing depth.

The germline CDR1 and CDR2 sequences are WSHSY and SAAADI. This CDR3 has 14 amino acids. V dropped 7 bases and J dropped 4; count of bases not matched to a gene: 8. Generated by immunoSEQ multiplex PCR, the TCRdb table keeps only in-frame clones and is missing some. The sample records about 1.5 million clones, approximately 98% being singletons. This clone has a single count. The antigen is not known. CD45RA+ naive and CD45RA-negative memory subsets were separated from CD4+ cells. V usage is TRBV10-2 and J usage is TRBJ2-7, with 9 positions matching TRBD1. This receptor was identified in a man aged 30 to 45 in good health. The material sequenced was naive CD4+ T cells sorted from blood. Subset given: CD45RA+ positively selected. The CDR3 DNA reads TGCGCCAGCACTTTGGGACAGGGACCTTACGAGCAGTACTTC. Translation gives CASTLGQGPYEQYF.